The rows below give T cell receptor beta chains drawn from one sample of a study of shared clonotypes between healthy human individuals. Generated by immunoSEQ multiplex PCR, the TCRdb table keeps only in-frame clones and is missing some. This sample has fewer than 2.5 million clones, with over 85% found just once. Sequenced: naive CD4+ T cells from PBMCs. These receptors were collected from a man younger than 30 in good health. Some clones in this sample may be carry-over from other donors' samples. Both conserved end residues are trimmed from each CDR3. Clone size, where shown, is once, few, many, or a class for clones that have expanded.

J gene: TRBJ2-1; V gene: TRBV5-4; CDR3 length: 13; clone size: .; CDR3 protein: ASSLNSGNHNEQF
J gene: TRBJ2-7; V gene: TRBV27; CDR3 length: 11; clone size: .; CDR3 protein: ASRPQGFNEQY
J gene: TRBJ2-3; V gene: TRBV20-1; CDR3 length: 9; clone size: .; CDR3 protein: SAGPGDTQY
J gene: TRBJ1-2; V gene: TRBV19; CDR3 length: 12; clone size: .; CDR3 protein: ASSGGRLYYGYT
J gene: TRBJ2-7; V gene: TRBV29-1; CDR3 length: 12; clone size: once; CDR3 protein: SVSALAGVLEQY
J gene: TRBJ1-1; V gene: TRBV7-2; CDR3 length: 11; clone size: .; CDR3 protein: ATLVRVNTEAF
J gene: TRBJ1-2; V gene: TRBV6-6; CDR3 length: 14; clone size: .; CDR3 protein: ASRGTGALTNYGYT
J gene: TRBJ2-5; V gene: TRBV28; CDR3 length: 15; clone size: .; CDR3 protein: ASSLWAGRGAGETQY
J gene: TRBJ2-1; V gene: TRBV7-9; CDR3 length: 14; clone size: .; CDR3 protein: ASSLAASGSSAEQF
J gene: TRBJ1-4; V gene: TRBV15; CDR3 length: 11; clone size: .; CDR3 protein: ATTRGGGEKLF
J gene: TRBJ1-3; V gene: TRBV30; CDR3 length: 11; clone size: .; CDR3 protein: ASLEGSGNTIY
J gene: TRBJ2-7; V gene: TRBV19; CDR3 length: 11; clone size: .; CDR3 protein: ASSRGQGYEQY
J gene: TRBJ2-3; V gene: TRBV9; CDR3 length: 16; clone size: .; CDR3 protein: ASSVVSAGGPSTDTQY
J gene: TRBJ1-5; V gene: TRBV6-5; CDR3 length: 14; clone size: .; CDR3 protein: ASSYSRGQGHGPQH
J gene: TRBJ2-1; V gene: TRBV6-1; CDR3 length: 13; clone size: once; CDR3 protein: ASSEWTGVYNEQF
J gene: TRBJ2-5; V gene: TRBV5-1; CDR3 length: 17; clone size: .; CDR3 protein: ASSLRPTGMAGTEETQY
J gene: TRBJ2-7; V gene: TRBV10-2; CDR3 length: 11; clone size: once; CDR3 protein: ASRGTSLYEQY
J gene: TRBJ2-5; V gene: TRBV7-9; CDR3 length: 11; clone size: once; CDR3 protein: ASSFEGVETQY
J gene: TRBJ2-7; V gene: TRBV5-6; CDR3 length: 15; clone size: .; CDR3 protein: ASSATGTPASSYEQY
J gene: TRBJ2-7; V gene: TRBV10-1; CDR3 length: 16; clone size: .; CDR3 protein: ASSGRPQGAGAHYEQY
J gene: TRBJ2-4; V gene: TRBV7-9; CDR3 length: 13; clone size: once; CDR3 protein: ASSLRGTAKNIQY
J gene: .; V gene: TRBV2; CDR3 length: 9; clone size: .; CDR3 protein: ASRLTPEQY
J gene: TRBJ1-2; V gene: TRBV7-8; CDR3 length: 13; clone size: .; CDR3 protein: ASSLEGAPGYGYT
J gene: TRBJ1-2; V gene: TRBV7-2; CDR3 length: 14; clone size: .; CDR3 protein: ASSLLGQGLWEGYT
J gene: TRBJ2-1; V gene: TRBV7-3; CDR3 length: 13; clone size: .; CDR3 protein: ASSYDIAGYNEQF